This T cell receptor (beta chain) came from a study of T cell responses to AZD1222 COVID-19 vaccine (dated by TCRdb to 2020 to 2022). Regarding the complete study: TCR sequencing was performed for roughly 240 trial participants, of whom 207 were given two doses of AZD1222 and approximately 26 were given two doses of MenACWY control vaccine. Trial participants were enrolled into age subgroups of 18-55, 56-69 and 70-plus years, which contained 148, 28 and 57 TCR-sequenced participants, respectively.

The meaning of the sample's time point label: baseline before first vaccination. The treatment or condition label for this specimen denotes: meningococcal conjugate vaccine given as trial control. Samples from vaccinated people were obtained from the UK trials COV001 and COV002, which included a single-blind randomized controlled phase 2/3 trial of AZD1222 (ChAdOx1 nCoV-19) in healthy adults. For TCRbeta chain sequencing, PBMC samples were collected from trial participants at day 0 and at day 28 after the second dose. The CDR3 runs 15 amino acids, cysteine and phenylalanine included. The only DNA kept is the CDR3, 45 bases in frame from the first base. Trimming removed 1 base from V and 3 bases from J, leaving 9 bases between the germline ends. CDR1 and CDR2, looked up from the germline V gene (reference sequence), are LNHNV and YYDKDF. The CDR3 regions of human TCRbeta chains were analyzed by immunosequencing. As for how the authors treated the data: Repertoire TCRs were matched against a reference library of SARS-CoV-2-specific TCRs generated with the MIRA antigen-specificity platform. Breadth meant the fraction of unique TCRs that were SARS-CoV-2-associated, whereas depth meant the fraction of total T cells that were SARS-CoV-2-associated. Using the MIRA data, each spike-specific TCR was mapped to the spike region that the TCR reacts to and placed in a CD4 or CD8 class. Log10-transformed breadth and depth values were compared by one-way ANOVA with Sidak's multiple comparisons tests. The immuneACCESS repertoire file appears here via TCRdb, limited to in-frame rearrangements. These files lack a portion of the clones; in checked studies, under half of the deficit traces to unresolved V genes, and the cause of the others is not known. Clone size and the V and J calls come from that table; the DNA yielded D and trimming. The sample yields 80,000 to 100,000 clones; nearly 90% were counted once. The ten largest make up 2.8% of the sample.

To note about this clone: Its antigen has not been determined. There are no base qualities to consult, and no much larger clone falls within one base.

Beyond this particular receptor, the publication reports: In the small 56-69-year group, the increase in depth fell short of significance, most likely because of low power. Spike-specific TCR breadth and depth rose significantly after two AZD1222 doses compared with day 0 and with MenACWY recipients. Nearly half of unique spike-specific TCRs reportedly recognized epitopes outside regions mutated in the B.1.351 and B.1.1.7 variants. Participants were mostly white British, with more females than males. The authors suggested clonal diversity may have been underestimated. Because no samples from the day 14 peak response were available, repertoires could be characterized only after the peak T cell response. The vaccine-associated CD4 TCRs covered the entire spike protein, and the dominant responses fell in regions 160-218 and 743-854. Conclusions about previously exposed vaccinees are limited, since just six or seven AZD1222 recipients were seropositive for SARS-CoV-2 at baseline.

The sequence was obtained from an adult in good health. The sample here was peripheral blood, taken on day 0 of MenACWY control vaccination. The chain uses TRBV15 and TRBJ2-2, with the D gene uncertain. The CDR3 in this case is CATSRVRSDTGELFF. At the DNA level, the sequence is TGTGCCACCAGCAGAGTAAGATCCGACACCGGGGAGCTGTTTTTT.